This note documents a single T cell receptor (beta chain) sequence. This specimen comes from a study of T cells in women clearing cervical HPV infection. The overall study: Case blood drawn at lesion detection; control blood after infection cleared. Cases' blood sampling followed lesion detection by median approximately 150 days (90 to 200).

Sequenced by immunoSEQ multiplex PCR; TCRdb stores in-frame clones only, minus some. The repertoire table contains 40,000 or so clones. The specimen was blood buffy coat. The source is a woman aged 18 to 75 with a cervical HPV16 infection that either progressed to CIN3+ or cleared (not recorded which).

The part of the CDR3 DNA that was read is TGTGCCAGCAGCACCGGGACAGCCTACGAG. Its protein product is CASSTGTAYE. From start to end, the CDR3 is CASSTGTAYEQYF. This chain connects TRBV7-9 to TRBJ2-7; 7 positions agree with TRBD1. The CDR3 end lies 3 residues beyond the end of the read and is filled in from the germline J gene. V was clipped by 5 bases and J by 2 bases; unmatched bases: 3. The CDR3 contains 13 residues. Germline CDR1 is SEHNR and CDR2 is FQNEAQ (reference sequence).